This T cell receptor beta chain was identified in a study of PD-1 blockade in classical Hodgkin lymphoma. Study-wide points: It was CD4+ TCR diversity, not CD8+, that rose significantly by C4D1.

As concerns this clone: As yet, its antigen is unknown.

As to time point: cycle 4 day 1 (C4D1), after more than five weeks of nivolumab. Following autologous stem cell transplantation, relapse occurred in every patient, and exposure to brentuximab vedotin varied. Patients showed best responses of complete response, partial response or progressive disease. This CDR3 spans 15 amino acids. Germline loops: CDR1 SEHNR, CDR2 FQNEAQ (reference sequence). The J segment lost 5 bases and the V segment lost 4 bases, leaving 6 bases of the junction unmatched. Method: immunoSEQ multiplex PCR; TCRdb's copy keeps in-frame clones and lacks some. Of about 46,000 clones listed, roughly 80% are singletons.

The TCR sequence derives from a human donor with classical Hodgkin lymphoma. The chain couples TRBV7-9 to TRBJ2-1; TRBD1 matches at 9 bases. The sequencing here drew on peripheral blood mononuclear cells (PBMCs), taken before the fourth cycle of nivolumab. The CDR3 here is CASSSYGTGHNEQFF. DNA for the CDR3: TGTGCCAGCAGCTCCTACGGGACAGGGCACAATGAGCAGTTCTTC.